This is a list of T cell receptor beta chains from one sample in a study of OX40 agonist ivuxolimab in advanced cancers. Using immunoSEQ multiplex PCR, the repertoire was profiled, and TCRdb retains in-frame clones only, with some absent. In the table there are tens of thousands of clones, 80% to 90% of which are singletons. Sequenced here: CD4+ or CD8+ T cells sorted from blood, sampled in a trial of the OX40 agonist ivuxolimab. These TCRs come from an adult with an advanced solid tumor such as melanoma, head and neck, liver or kidney cancer. CDR3s include the opening cysteine and the closing phenylalanine or tryptophan. Fields, in order: V gene, J gene, CDR3 protein.

>TRBV4-2|TRBJ2-1
CASSQEIEGGLNEQFF
>TRBV2|TRBJ1-5
CASSIRQGGNQPQHF
>TRBV6-5|TRBJ1-1
CASSYTKNTEAFF
>TRBV4-3|TRBJ1-2
CASSQHGTADYGYTF
>TRBV27|TRBJ2-1
CASSSSAGGKQFF
>TRBV27|TRBJ1-1
CASRGETEAFF
>TRBV7-2|TRBJ2-7
CASSLAPGLENYEQYF
>TRBV4-1|TRBJ1-3
CASSQGTGSGNTIYF
>TRBV4-3|TRBJ2-2
CASSQDWGPGGTGELFF
>TRBV4-2|TRBJ2-1
CASSYVGGEQFF
>TRBV7-2|TRBJ2-3
CASSLYEKVSDTQYF
>TRBV7-9|TRBJ2-5
CASSLRGWREQRQETQYF
>TRBV11-2|TRBJ2-1
CASSPQAGGNNNEQFF
>TRBV7-9|TRBJ1-2
CASSLEGPAEGYTF
>TRBV13|TRBJ2-7
CASSDRDRGYEQYF
>TRBV19|TRBJ1-2
CASRDRGRPYGYTF
>TRBV14|TRBJ2-4
CASSQVSKGGRAFKNIQYF
>TRBV7-9|TRBJ2-1
CASSTGTKNEQFF
>TRBV18|TRBJ2-1
CASSSRSRVLNEQFF
>TRBV4-2|TRBJ1-1
CASSQGSANTEAFF
>TRBV28|TRBJ1-5
CASGSPYSNQPQHF
>TRBV7-2|TRBJ2-7
CASSLSPDRTYYEQYF
>TRBV7-6|TRBJ2-7
CASSLGGGAGDSIYEQYF
>TRBV7-9|TRBJ2-1
CASSFRGAGNEQFF
>TRBV6-5|TRBJ2-1
CAINTGDEQFF
>TRBV13|TRBJ2-2
CASSSEREETGELFF
>TRBV19|TRBJ1-1
CASRAGGRTEAFF
>TRBV7-9|TRBJ2-2
CASSPQGRGLRGELFF
>TRBV4-2|TRBJ1-2
CASSQEEEGGYGYTF
>TRBV7-9|TRBJ1-2
CASSYGTGVAYGYTF
>TRBV10-2|TRBJ2-5
CASSEWRPETQYF
>TRBV19|TRBJ2-7
CASSSGSTYEQYF
>TRBV5-1|TRBJ1-1
CASSYRGPPEAFF
>TRBV4-1|TRBJ2-3
CASSQFLAGGHRQIDTQYF
>TRBV10-2|TRBJ1-1
CASRGGNTEAFF
>TRBV4-3|TRBJ2-7
CASSPSGQGLYEQYF
>TRBV14|TRBJ2-7
CASSQWGDEQYF
>TRBV5-1|TRBJ1-3
CASSDRRGSGNTIYF
>TRBV10-2|TRBJ2-1
CASSADYNEQFF
>TRBV4-2|TRBJ2-1
CASSPWVAGSYNEQFF
>TRBV2|TRBJ2-7
CASSEGPTGALWEQYF
>TRBV6-5|TRBJ2-1
CASSYNSYNEQFF
>TRBV5-1|TRBJ2-7
CASSTGLAGAYEQYF
>TRBV29-1|TRBJ2-3
CSVEGQGVPDTQYF
>TRBV28|TRBJ2-2
CAGQVPRGELFF
>TRBV11-2|TRBJ1-4
CASSSHREKNEKLFF
>TRBV6-5|TRBJ1-1
CASRPITGTALEAFF
>TRBV5-1|TRBJ1-1
CASSLGTGAGYTEAFF
>TRBV6-1|TRBJ1-2
CASRGSYGYTF
>TRBV11-2|TRBJ2-1
CASSPPGLAGNEQFF
>TRBV7-8|TRBJ1-6
CASSLEPSSYNSPLHF
>TRBV13|TRBJ1-6
CASSLVGWGSPLHF
>TRBV4-1|TRBJ1-2
CASSLKTSGNSNYGYTF
>TRBV7-8|TRBJ1-5
CASSLKRGNNQPQHF
>TRBV4-1|TRBJ1-1
CASLGRPGTEAFF